The 23 T cell receptor beta chains given below trace back to one sample, sequenced in a study of human T cells and chemical hapten exposure. TCRdb processed the RACE reads anew with MiXCR; each CDR3 protein has one entry. The data show 30,000 to 40,000 distinct CDR3 sequences, 12% seen once. Time point meaning: pre-sensitization, week 0. Described treatment: therapeutic diphenylcyclopropenone sensitization with weekly scalp DPC. Extraction of total RNA was performed on unfractionated whole blood. The material was whole blood, obtained in connection with sensitization to the hapten diphenylcyclopropenone (DPC). These receptors originate from a middle-aged woman with alopecia areata. Some clones in this sample may be carry-over from other donors' samples.

This clonotype was seen repeatedly, ten times or more. The rearrangement uses TRBV7-7 and TRBJ2-3; the D gene could be TRBD1 or TRBD2 (6 bases each). V was trimmed by 6 bases and J by 8 bases, leaving 12 bases between them. The CDR3 loop spans 12 amino acids. CDR1 and CDR2 from the germline V gene are SSHAT and FNYEAQ (reference sequence). Written as DNA, the CDR3 is TGTGCCAGCAGTTTCGAGGGGGGTACGCAGTATTTT. Translating gives CASSFEGGTQYF.

Ten or more counts support this clonotype. The V and J genes are TRBV4-1 and TRBJ2-3, with a tentative D call TRBD1 (6 bases). The CDR3 consists of 13 residues. In germline, CDR1 is MGHRA, CDR2 YSYEKL. V was trimmed by 4 bases and J by 5 bases, leaving 10 bases between them. CDR3 nucleotide sequence: TGCGCCAGCAGCCCAGGGGATTTAGATACGCAGTATTTT. This codes for CASSPGDLDTQYF.

This clonotype has a count of ten or more. The chain combines TRBV19 with TRBJ2-6, with D possibly called TRBD1 or TRBD2 (5 bases each). This CDR3 contains 17 residues. Germline loops: CDR1 LNHDA, CDR2 SQIVND (reference sequence). Trimming shortened V by 10 bases and J by 0 bases, and 19 bases separated the two germline ends. Here the CDR3 DNA reads TGTGCCACCCGCTCGGGACGGCCCAGCTCTGGGGCCAACGTCCTGACTTTC. It encodes CATRSGRPSSGANVLTF.

This clonotype occurred many times. This sequence joins TRBV6-6 and TRBJ1-5; the D is unclear. The V and J ends lost 0 bases and 4 bases respectively, with 7 bases between them. Germline V gene lookup returns CDR1 MNHNY and CDR2 SVGAGI (reference sequence). The CDR3 loop spans 14 amino acids. In nucleotides, the CDR3 is TGTGCCAGCAGTTACTCGGAAGGGAATCAGCCCCAGCATTTT. It specifies CASSYSEGNQPQHF.

This clonotype was counted at least ten times. This chain connects TRBV28 to TRBJ2-1, with 7 bases identical to TRBD2. Germline loops: CDR1 MDHEN, CDR2 SYDVKM. The CDR3 has 15 residues. J was trimmed by 16 bases and V by 8 bases; bases with no gene match: 23. In DNA, the CDR3 is TGTGCCAGCGCTTCCTTAGCAGGACTAGTTTTAGGGTATTTCTTC. This gives the protein CASASLAGLVLGYFF.

A few counts support this clonotype. The V and J genes are TRBV3-1 and TRBJ2-7; TRBD1 matches 12 bases. CDR3 length: 14 amino acids. Trimming at V came to 6 bases and at J to 5 bases, leaving 5 bases not matched to a gene. Germline V gene sequence: CDR1 LGHDT, CDR2 YNNKEL (reference sequence). CDR3 region: CASRGDRGPNEQYF. CDR3 sequence (DNA): TGTGCCAGCAGAGGGGACAGGGGGCCCAACGAGCAGTACTTC.

This clonotype was found a few times. V and J are TRBV2 and TRBJ1-2, with 7 bases that match TRBD1. Looked up from germline, CDR1 is SNHLY and CDR2 is FYNNEI. V dropped 0 bases and J dropped 7; count of bases not matched to a gene: 11. This CDR3 is 16 amino acids long. CDR3 in amino acids: CASSEAGGTVASGYTF. CDR3 bases: TGTGCCAGCAGTGAAGCGGGGGGGACAGTGGCTTCTGGCTACACCTTC.

This clonotype was detected once. The chain employs TRBV5-1 and TRBJ2-1; D call uncertain. Looked up from germline, CDR1 is SGHRS and CDR2 is YFSETQ. V was pared by 2 bases and J by 0 bases, with 9 bases between. This CDR3 contains 15 residues. In DNA, the CDR3 is TGCGCCAGCAGCTTAGGAGAGAGCTCCTACAATGAGCAGTTCTTC. It specifies CASSLGESSYNEQFF.

With regard to this clonotype: A read error is possible here, since a much larger clone lies one base away. The DNA for the CDR3 is TGTGCCAGCAGCACCCGGGAACAAAGGCGCGAGCAGTACTTC. Translating gives CASSTREQRREQYF. The chain carries TRBV7-8 and TRBJ2-7; maybe TRBD2 (5 bases). This CDR3 has 14 amino acids. V was pared by 5 bases and J by 6 bases, with 17 bases between. Germline loops: CDR1 SGHVS, CDR2 FQNEAQ.

This clonotype was recorded a few times. This chain joins TRBV6-1 and TRBJ1-2; unclear D gene. Trimming stripped 6 bases from V and 4 bases from J, with 6 bases between. The CDR3 has 11 amino acids. Germline values: CDR1 MNHNS, CDR2 SASEGT. DNA of the CDR3: TGTGCCAGCAGAGAGGTCTATGGCTACACCTTC. Residues: CASREVYGYTF.

This clonotype was counted only a few times. The CDR3 is CAISEGTRGTDTQYF. CDR3 nucleotide sequence: TGTGCCATCAGTGAGGGGACTCGAGGCACAGATACGCAGTATTTT. This chain uses TRBV10-3 with TRBJ2-3, with a tentative D call TRBD2 (6 bases). Trimming left V 2 bases short and J 1 base short, with 10 bases between. CDR3 length: 15 amino acids. Germline V CDR1 and CDR2: ENHRY, SYGVKD.

Ten or more counts support this clonotype. The V gene is TRBV7-8, the J gene TRBJ2-1, with 11 bases fitting TRBD1. Per the germline V gene, CDR1 is SGHVS and CDR2 is FQNEAQ. Trimming at V came to 7 bases and at J to 3 bases, leaving 11 bases not matched to a gene. The CDR3 contains 17 residues. CDR3 DNA sequence: TGTGCCAGCACTCTATACAAAGGGACAGGGGGCTACAATGAGCAGTTCTTC. It translates to CASTLYKGTGGYNEQFF.

This clonotype was counted at least ten times. The chain has TRBV3-1 and TRBJ2-3; a possible D gene is TRBD1 (5 bases). The V end was cut by 0 bases, the J end by 4 bases, with 8 bases between. This CDR3 is 14 amino acids long. Germline assignment: CDR1 LGHDT and CDR2 YNNKEL (reference sequence). The CDR3 coding sequence is TGTGCCAGCAGCCAAGATGGGGCGTCAGATACGCAGTATTTT. It is translated as CASSQDGASDTQYF.

This chain links TRBV7-6 with TRBJ2-3; D is unclear. This CDR3 has 13 amino acids. CDR1 and CDR2 from the germline V gene are SGHVS and FNYEAQ. V lost 0 bases and J lost 5, with 6 bases in between. The CDR3 sequence: CASSLAWGDTQYF. The DNA of the CDR3 is TGTGCCAGCAGCTTAGCATGGGGAGATACGCAGTATTTT. The full variable domain, its missing parts supplied by reference TRBV7-6 and TRBJ2-3, is GAGVSQSPRYKVTKRGQDVALRCDPISGHVSLYWYRQALGQGPEFLTYFNYEAQQDKSGLPNDRFSAERPEGSISTLTIQRTEQRDSAMYRCASSLAWGDTQYFGPGTRLTVL.

This clonotype was counted at least ten times. The rearrangement links TRBV28 to TRBJ1-2; a possible D gene is TRBD1 (6 bases). The CDR3 has 15 amino acids. Trimming left V 2 bases short and J 0 bases short, with 10 bases between. Germline CDR1 and CDR2: MDHEN and SYDVKM. For the CDR3, the DNA is TGTGCCAGCAGTTTAGGGGGGGCTGCTAACTATGGCTACACCTTC. This sequence encodes CASSLGGAANYGYTF.

The chain couples TRBV29-1 to TRBJ2-1, with 12 bases that match TRBD2. J lost 10 bases, V lost 7 bases, and 11 bases had no gene match. Germline CDR1 reads SQVTM; CDR2 reads ANQGSEA. CDR3 length: 14 residues. The CDR3 here is CSASTSGSQNEQFF. CDR3 bases: TGCAGCGCTTCGACTAGCGGGAGCCAGAACGAGCAGTTCTTC.

This clonotype was counted between two and nine times. DNA of the CDR3: TGTGCCAGCAGCCCCGGACAACGCAATCAGCCCCAGCATTTT. This translates into CASSPGQRNQPQHF. This sequence joins TRBV28 and TRBJ1-5, with D possibly TRBD1 on 5 matching bases. Germline V gene data show CDR1 as MDHEN and CDR2 as SYDVKM. Trimming cost V 6 bases and J 2 bases, with 11 bases left between them. The CDR3 has 14 residues. Filled out from reference TRBV28 and TRBJ1-5, the complete variable domain reads DVKVTQSSRYLVKRTGEKVFLECVQDMDHENMFWYRQDPGLGLRLIYFSYDVKMKEKGDIPEGYSVSREKKERFSLILESASTNQTSMYLCASSPGQRNQPQHFGDGTRLSIL.

This clonotype has at least ten counts. This chain uses TRBV20-1 with TRBJ1-1; unclear D gene. CDR3 length equals 12 residues. Germline-derived CDR1 and CDR2 are DFQATT and SNEGSKA (reference sequence). Trimming took 3 bases from V and 2 from J, leaving 7 bases between them. CDR3 sequence (DNA): TGCAGTGCTAGGTTGGTAAACACTGAAGCTTTCTTT. It specifies CSARLVNTEAFF.

The chain couples TRBV28 to TRBJ2-3; no firm D call. The germline V gene has CDR1 MDHEN and CDR2 SYDVKM. The CDR3 length is 14 residues. Trimming shortened V by 7 bases and J by 1 base, and 12 bases separated the two germline ends. Here the CDR3 reads CASTTMTRTDTQYF. Here the CDR3 DNA reads TGTGCCAGCACCACAATGACCCGCACAGATACGCAGTATTTT.

The rearrangement links TRBV20-1 to TRBJ2-7; D call uncertain. Germline-derived CDR1 and CDR2 are DFQATT and SNEGSKA (reference sequence). Trimming shortened V by 3 bases and J by 3 bases, and 6 bases separated the two germline ends. The CDR3 is 11 amino acids. The chain's CDR3 is CSASTGYEQYF. For the CDR3, the DNA is TGCAGTGCTAGCACGGGCTACGAGCAGTACTTC.

This clonotype appeared a few times. The chain couples TRBV7-2 to TRBJ2-1; D is ambiguous. From germline, CDR1 is SGHTA and CDR2 FQGNSA. CDR3 length equals 13 residues. The V gene lost 5 bases and the J gene lost 7 bases, with 12 bases spanning the gap. This chain's CDR3 is CASSEFRRNEQFF. The DNA for the CDR3 is TGTGCCAGCAGCGAGTTTAGACGGAATGAGCAGTTCTTC.

This clonotype came up many times. V is TRBV7-6 and J is TRBJ2-1; 10 nucleotides line up with TRBD2. V lost 5 bases to trimming and J lost 7 bases; unmatched junction nucleotides: 5. Germline loops: CDR1 SGHVS, CDR2 FNYEAQ. The CDR3 is made up of 14 amino acids. CDR3 coding DNA: TGTGCCAGCAGCACCGGACTAGCGGATAATGAGCAGTTCTTC. Its protein product is CASSTGLADNEQFF.

This clonotype was counted many times. The genes are TRBV28 and TRBJ2-7; 9 nucleotides agree with TRBD1. Germline CDR1 reads MDHEN; CDR2 reads SYDVKM. There are 13 residues in the CDR3. V lost 6 bases, J lost 3 bases, and 3 bases stayed unmatched. In DNA form, the CDR3 reads TGTGCCAGCAGCTTGACAGGGGGCTACGAGCAGTACTTC. Translating gives CASSLTGGYEQYF.